The T cell receptor beta chain under discussion was sequenced for a study of T cells in Graves' hyperthyroidism and ophthalmopathy. Regions amplified from RNA transcripts were the TCR beta CDR3 regions. HTBI primers drove first-round RT-PCR of the TCR CDR3. TCRdb passed the multiplex PCR reads through MiXCR, listing each CDR3 protein once. The sample shows under 350,000 distinct CDR3 sequences, about an eighth of them seen only once. The germline CDR1 and CDR2 sequences are MDHEN and SYDVKM. The CDR3 contains 17 residues. J lost 5 bases, V lost 6 bases, and 14 bases had no gene match. Disease lasting under 3 months, a NOSPECS grade of at least 4, and a Clinical Activity Score of at least 3 were features of the ophthalmopathy patients. The study based diagnoses on clinical symptoms, serum thyroxine and TRAb, thyroid ultrasound and orbital computed tomography.

The TCR was taken from a woman aged 35 to 49 with Graves' ophthalmopathy. The material sequenced was blood. The rearrangement joins TRBV28 to TRBJ2-1; 9 positions match TRBD1. The CDR3 loop reads CASRAPPGQGGHNEQFF. DNA for the CDR3: TGTGCCAGCAGAGCCCCGCCGGGACAGGGTGGGCACAATGAGCAGTTCTTC.